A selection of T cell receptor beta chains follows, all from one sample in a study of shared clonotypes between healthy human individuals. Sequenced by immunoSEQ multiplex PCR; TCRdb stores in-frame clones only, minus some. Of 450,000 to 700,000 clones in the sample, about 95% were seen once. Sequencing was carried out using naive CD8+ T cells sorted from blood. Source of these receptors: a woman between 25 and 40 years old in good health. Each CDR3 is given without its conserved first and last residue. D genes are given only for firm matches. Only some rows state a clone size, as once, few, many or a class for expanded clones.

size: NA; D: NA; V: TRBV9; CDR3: ASSVEAGNQPQH
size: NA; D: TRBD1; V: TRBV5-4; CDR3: ASRPITGGIPDGYT
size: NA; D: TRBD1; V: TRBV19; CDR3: ASSRIGTDYGYT
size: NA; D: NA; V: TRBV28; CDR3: ASRGGIGTDTQY
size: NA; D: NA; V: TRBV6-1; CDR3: ASSEWGQVSNQPQH
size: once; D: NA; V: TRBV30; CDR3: AWSLVNTGELF
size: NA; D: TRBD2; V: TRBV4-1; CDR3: ASSQEEIGTSGYNEQF
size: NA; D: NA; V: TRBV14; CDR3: ASSQEILPVWDGYT
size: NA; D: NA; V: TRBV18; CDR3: ASSSGAEEAF
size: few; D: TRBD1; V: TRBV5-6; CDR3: ASILNPGQGT
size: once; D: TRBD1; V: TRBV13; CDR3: ASSWGQGGNTIY
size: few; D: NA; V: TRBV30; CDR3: AWRMESSAEAF
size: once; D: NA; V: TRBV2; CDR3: ASTTLSGPYNEQF
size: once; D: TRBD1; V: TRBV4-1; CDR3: ASSPSGQGFYEQY
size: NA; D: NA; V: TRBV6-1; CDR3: ASSDLVADPSYEQY
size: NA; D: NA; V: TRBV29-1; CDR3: SVEIGTSAYEQY
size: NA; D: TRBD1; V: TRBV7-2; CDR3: ASSSTGPKITDTQY
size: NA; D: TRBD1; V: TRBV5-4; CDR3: ASSQGQGTREQY
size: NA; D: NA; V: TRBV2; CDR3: ASSASFNQPASGANVLT
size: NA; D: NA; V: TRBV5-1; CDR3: ASTDPRDGSTDTQY
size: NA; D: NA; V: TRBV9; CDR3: ASSNNYNEQF
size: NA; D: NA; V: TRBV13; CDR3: ASSLEAGEQY
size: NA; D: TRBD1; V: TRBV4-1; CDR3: ASSQDSWDRTYEQY
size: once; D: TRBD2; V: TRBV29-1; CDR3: SVESGRDLSYNEQF
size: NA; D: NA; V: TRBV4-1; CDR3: ASSQQAAYEQY
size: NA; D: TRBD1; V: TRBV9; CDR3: ASSPSGQGDTGELF
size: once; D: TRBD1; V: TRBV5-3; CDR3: ASSLGGGYT
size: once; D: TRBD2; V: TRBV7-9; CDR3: ASSSGLDATQY
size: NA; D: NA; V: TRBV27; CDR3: ASSANSYEQY
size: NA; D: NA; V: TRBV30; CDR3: ASRGWYGYT
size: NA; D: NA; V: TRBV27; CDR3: ASSLYRTTYEQY
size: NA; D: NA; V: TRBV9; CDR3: ASSVAGGGYNEQF
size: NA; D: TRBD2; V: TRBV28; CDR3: ASRLGTSGRRTGELF
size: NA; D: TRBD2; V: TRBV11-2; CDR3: ASSFGRGDGYEQY
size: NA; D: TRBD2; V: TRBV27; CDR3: ASSWGTSGRETQY
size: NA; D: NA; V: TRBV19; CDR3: ASSIDPLNPQH